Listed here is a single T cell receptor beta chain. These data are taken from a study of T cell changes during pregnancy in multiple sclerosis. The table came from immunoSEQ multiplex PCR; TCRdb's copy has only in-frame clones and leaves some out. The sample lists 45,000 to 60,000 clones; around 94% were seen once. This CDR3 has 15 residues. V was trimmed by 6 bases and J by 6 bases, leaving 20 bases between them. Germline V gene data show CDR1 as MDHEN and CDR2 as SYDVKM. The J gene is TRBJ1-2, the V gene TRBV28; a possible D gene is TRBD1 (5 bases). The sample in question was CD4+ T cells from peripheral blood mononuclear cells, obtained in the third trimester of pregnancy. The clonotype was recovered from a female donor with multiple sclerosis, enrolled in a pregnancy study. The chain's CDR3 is CASSHLFGAPDGYTF. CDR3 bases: TGTGCCAGCAGCCACCTATTTGGGGCCCCGGATGGCTACACCTTC.